This entry describes one T cell receptor beta chain. Its antigen is unidentified. Germline V gives CDR1 MGHDK, CDR2 SYGVNS. V gave up 8 bases and J gave up 4 bases, with 14 bases separating them. The CDR3 extends over 13 amino acids. Sequencing targeted expressed TCRB transcripts, as all isolated RNA had been reverse transcribed. Sequenced by immunoSEQ multiplex PCR; TCRdb stores in-frame clones only, minus some. In the table there are 200,000 to 250,000 clones, roughly 14% of which are singletons. This sample is drawn from a study of beta chain features in type 1 diabetes. Study conclusions and caveats: The study found moderately but significantly shorter TCRB CDR3s in all four CD4+ subsets of Type 1 diabetes patients.

Using CD45RO/CCR7/CD25/CD127/CD95/CD27, CD4+ naive, central memory, regulatory and stem cell-like memory cells were sorted. The specimen was naive CD4+ T cells from blood. V and J are TRBV25-1 and TRBJ1-1, with a possible D match to TRBD1 (6 bases). The receptor's source is a man younger than 40 with type 1 diabetes. CDR3 in amino acids: CASGPNRATEAFF. DNA for the CDR3: TGTGCCAGCGGACCAAACAGGGCCACTGAAGCTTTCTTT.